This T cell receptor beta chain emerged from a study of OX40 agonist ivuxolimab in advanced cancers. Study-wide background: Males comprised around four fifths of the group, whose mean age was roughly 60 years (range roughly 23 to 90).

V lost 2 bases to trimming and J lost 0 bases, with 7 bases between them. This CDR3 comprises 15 residues. Germline assignment: CDR1 MNHEY and CDR2 SMNVEV (reference sequence). As for this clone: Its antigen remains unknown.

Clones were read by immunoSEQ multiplex PCR, and TCRdb kept only the in-frame ones, dropping some. Among more than 45,000 clones, about 88% were seen once, and the ten largest hold roughly 1.5%. Blood draws occurred at baseline, cycle 4 day 1, and cycle 7 day 1. Overall study results and limits: At 0.1 to 3.0 mg/kg, clonal expansion of CD4+ and CD8+ blood T cells had occurred by week 6. Expanded clones belonging to CD8+ T cells outnumbered, on average, those of CD4+.

The V call is TRBV27, the J call TRBJ2-2; D is unresolved. This receptor was identified in an adult with an advanced solid tumor such as melanoma, head and neck, liver or kidney cancer. This specimen consisted of CD4+ or CD8+ T cells sorted from blood, obtained in a trial of the OX40 agonist ivuxolimab. In DNA form, the CDR3 reads TGTGCCAGCAGTTTACGGGCAGCGAACACCGGGGAGCTGTTTTTT. Translating it yields CASSLRAANTGELFF.